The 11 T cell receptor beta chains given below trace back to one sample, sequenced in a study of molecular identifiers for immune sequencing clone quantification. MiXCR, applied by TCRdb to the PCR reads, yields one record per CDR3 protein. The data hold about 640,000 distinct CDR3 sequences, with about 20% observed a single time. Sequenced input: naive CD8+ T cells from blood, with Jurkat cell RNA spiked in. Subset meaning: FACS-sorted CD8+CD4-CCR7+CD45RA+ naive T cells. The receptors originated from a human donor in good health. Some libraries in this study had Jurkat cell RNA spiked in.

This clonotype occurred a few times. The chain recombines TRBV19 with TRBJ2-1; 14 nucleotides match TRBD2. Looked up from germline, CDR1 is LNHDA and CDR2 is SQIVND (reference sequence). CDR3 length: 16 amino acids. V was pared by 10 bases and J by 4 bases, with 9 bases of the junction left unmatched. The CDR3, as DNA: TGTGCCACCTCGGCGACTAGCGGGGGGGCATACAATGAGCAGTTCTTC. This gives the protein CATSATSGGAYNEQFF.

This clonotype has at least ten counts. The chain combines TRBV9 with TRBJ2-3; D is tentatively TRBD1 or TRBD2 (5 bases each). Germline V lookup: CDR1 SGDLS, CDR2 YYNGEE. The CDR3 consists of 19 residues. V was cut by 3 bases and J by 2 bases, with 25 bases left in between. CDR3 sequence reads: CASSALRGILGPPTDTQYF. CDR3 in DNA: TGTGCCAGCAGCGCTTTACGGGGCATACTAGGCCCTCCCACAGATACGCAGTATTTT.

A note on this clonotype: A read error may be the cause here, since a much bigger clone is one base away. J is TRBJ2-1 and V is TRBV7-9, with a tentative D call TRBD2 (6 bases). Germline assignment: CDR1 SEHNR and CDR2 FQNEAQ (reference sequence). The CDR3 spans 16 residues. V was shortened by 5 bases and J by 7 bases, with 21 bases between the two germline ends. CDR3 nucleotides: TGTGCCAGCAGCCTCCAGACTGGCGGGACTCAGAATGAGCAGTTCTTC. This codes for CASSLQTGGTQNEQFF.

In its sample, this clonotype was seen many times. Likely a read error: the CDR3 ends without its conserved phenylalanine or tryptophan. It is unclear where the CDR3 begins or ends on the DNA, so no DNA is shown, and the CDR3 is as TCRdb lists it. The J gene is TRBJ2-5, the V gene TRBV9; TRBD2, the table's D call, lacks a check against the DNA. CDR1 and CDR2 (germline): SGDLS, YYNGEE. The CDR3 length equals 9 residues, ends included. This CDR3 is CASSVGRTP.

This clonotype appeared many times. The CDR3 region is CASTQAGGHADTQYF. The DNA for the CDR3 is TGTGCCAGCACCCAAGCGGGGGGGCACGCAGATACGCAGTATTTT. This chain joins TRBV2 and TRBJ2-3; 10 positions agree with TRBD2. Germline trimming cut 7 bases from V and 4 bases from J; bases unmatched to any gene: 8. The CDR3 totals 15 residues. Germline V lookup: CDR1 SNHLY, CDR2 FYNNEI.

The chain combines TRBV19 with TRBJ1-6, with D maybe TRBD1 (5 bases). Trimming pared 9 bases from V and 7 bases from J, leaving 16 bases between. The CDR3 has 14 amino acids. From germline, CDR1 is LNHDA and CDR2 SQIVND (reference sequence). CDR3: CASTAGWGNSPLHF. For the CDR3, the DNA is TGTGCCAGCACGGCAGGGTGGGGGAATTCACCCCTCCACTTT.

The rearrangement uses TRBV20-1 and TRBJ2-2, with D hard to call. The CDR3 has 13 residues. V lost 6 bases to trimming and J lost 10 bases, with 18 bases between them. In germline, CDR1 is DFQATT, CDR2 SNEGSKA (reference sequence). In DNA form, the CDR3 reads TGCAGTGCGCCGAACCTATTGGGCGTGGAGCTGTTTTTT. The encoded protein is CSAPNLLGVELFF.

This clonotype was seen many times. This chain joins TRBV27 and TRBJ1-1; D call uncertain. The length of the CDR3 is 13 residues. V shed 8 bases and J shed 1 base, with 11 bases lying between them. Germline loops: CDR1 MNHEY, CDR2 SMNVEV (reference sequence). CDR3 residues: CASLNGRNTEAFF. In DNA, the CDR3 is TGTGCCAGCCTTAATGGACGGAACACTGAAGCTTTCTTT.

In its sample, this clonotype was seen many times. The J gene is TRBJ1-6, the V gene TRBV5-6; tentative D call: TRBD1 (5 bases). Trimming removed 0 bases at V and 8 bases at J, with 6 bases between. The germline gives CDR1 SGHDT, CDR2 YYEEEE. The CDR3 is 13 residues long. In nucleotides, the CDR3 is TGTGCCAGCAGCTTGGGGGGGGATTCACCCCTCCACTTT. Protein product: CASSLGGDSPLHF.

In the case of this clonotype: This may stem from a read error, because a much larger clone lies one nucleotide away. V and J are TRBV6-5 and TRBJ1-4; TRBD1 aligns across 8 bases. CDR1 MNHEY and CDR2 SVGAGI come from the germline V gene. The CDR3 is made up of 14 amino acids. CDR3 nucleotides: TGTGCCAGCAGACGGACAGGGCAGGGTGAAAAACTGCTTTTT. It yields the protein CASRRTGQGEKLLF.

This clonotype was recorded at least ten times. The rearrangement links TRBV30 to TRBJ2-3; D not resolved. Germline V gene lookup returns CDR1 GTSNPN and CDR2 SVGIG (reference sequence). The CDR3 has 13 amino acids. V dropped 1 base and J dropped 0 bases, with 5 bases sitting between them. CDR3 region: CAWSGTSTDTQYF. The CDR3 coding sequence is TGTGCCTGGAGTGGCACTAGCACAGATACGCAGTATTTT.